The 8 T cell receptor beta chains below were found in one sample sequenced in a study of blood T cell repertoires in COVID-19. Sequenced by immunoSEQ multiplex PCR; TCRdb stores in-frame clones only, minus some. The table has over 120,000 clones, about 77% seen once. The sequenced sample consisted of peripheral blood. Source of these receptors: a woman aged 45-60 years with active or convalescent COVID-19.

This chain connects TRBV7-9 to TRBJ1-2, with 9 bases that match TRBD1. Germline CDR1 SEHNR, CDR2 FQNEAQ (reference sequence). The junction had 17 bases not matched to a gene; V was cut back by 0 bases and J by 6 bases. This CDR3 is 19 amino acids long. CDR3 in DNA: TGTGCCAGCAGCTTAGCGTTGGTCCGGGACAGGGATCATAGGGATGGCTACACCTTC. Its protein product is CASSLALVRDRDHRDGYTF.

This clone was recorded a few times. J is TRBJ1-2 and V is TRBV30, with 9 bases fitting TRBD1. The CDR3 totals 15 residues. CDR1 and CDR2 (germline): GTSNPN, SVGIG (reference sequence). Losses at the gene ends were 1 base for V and 1 base for J; bases not matched to a gene: 4. The CDR3 DNA follows: TGTGCCTGGAGTGCCCTGGGACAGGGTAACTATGGCTACACCTTC. Translation: CAWSALGQGNYGYTF. Complete variable domain (other parts from reference TRBV30 and TRBJ1-2): SQTIHQWPATLVQPVGSPLSLECTVEGTSNPNLYWYRQAAGRGLQLLFYSVGIGQISSEVPQNLSASRPQDRQFILSSKKLLLSDSGFYLCAWSALGQGNYGYTFGSGTRLTVV.

This clone was found once. This rearrangement joins TRBV7-2 to TRBJ2-1; 8 nucleotides line up with TRBD2. Germline V lookup: CDR1 SGHTA, CDR2 FQGNSA. The CDR3 spans 15 residues. The trim removed 1 base at V and 2 bases at J, leaving 1 base unmatched. The CDR3 DNA is TGTGCCAGCAGCTTAGTTAGCGGGACCTACAATGAGCAGTTCTTC. Amino acids: CASSLVSGTYNEQFF.

The chain employs TRBV12-5 and TRBJ2-6, with D perhaps TRBD1 (6 bases). Trimming removed 10 bases at V and 0 bases at J, with 10 bases between. Germline V gene sequence: CDR1 LGHNT, CDR2 FRNRAP. The CDR3 consists of 14 residues. The CDR3 here is CAIQGGSGANVLTF. CDR3 bases: TGTGCTATCCAAGGGGGCTCTGGGGCCAACGTCCTGACTTTC. Filled out from reference TRBV12-5 and TRBJ2-6, the complete variable domain reads DARVTQTPRHKVTEMGQEVTMRCQPILGHNTVFWYRQTMMQGLELLAYFRNRAPLDDSGMPKDRFSAEMPDATLATLKIQPSEPRDSAVYFCAIQGGSGANVLTFGAGSRLTVL.

The count of this clone is one. The chain employs TRBV4-3 and TRBJ2-1; TRBD1 agrees at 10 bases. Germline-derived CDR1 and CDR2 are LGHNA and YSLEER. Trimming took 1 base from V and 6 from J; bases not matched to a gene: 3. The CDR3 runs 15 residues. The CDR3 region has the DNA TGCGCCAGCAGCCAAGTCGGGACAGGGGCCAATGAGCAGTTCTTC. This gives the protein CASSQVGTGANEQFF.

V usage is TRBV14 and J usage is TRBJ1-2; D perhaps matches TRBD1 (5 bases). Trimming cost V 1 base and J 4 bases, with 10 bases left between them. This CDR3 comprises 14 residues. The V gene's germline CDR1 is SGHDN and CDR2 FVKESK. The CDR3 is CASSQVGPGYGYTF. The CDR3 DNA reads TGTGCCAGCAGCCAAGTGGGGCCCGGCTATGGCTACACCTTC.

The chain uses TRBV2 and TRBJ1-5, with 8 positions matching TRBD1. This CDR3 is built from 14 residues. J was trimmed by 1 base and V by 8 bases; bases with no gene match: 4. Germline CDR1 reads SNHLY; CDR2 reads FYNNEI. CDR3 sequence reads: CASEGQASNQPQHF. CDR3 coding DNA: TGTGCCAGCGAGGGACAGGCGAGCAATCAGCCCCAGCATTTT.

This chain uses TRBV18 with TRBJ1-1; D is undetermined. The CDR3 consists of 14 residues. Between the trimmed V and J ends, which lost 3 bases and 3 bases, there was a span of 11 bases. The germline gives CDR1 KGHSH, CDR2 LQKENI. CDR3 DNA: TGTGCCAGCTCACCGCTGGGTCGGGACACTGAAGCTTTCTTT. Amino acids: CASSPLGRDTEAFF.